This T cell receptor (beta chain) was retrieved from a study of T cell repertoires in aging, cancer and after chemotherapy. Peripheral blood genomic DNA, not sorted cells or RNA, was the template. From germline, CDR1 is DFQATT and CDR2 SNEGSKA (reference sequence). CDR3 size: 14 residues. V was trimmed by 8 bases and J by 1 base, leaving 16 bases between them. A single count supports this clonotype. TRB rearrangements spanning V, D and J were amplified using mixed TRB-A/B primers. In TCRdb, the multiplex PCR reads were re-called with MiXCR into one record per CDR3 protein. Of approximately 2,500 distinct CDR3 sequences in the sample, around 53% are singletons; the top ten hold approximately 7.8%.

This TCR was sampled from a human donor with a blood cancer. The rearrangement uses TRBV20-1 and TRBJ2-3, with TRBD2 as a possible D gene (6 bases). The sequenced sample was blood. CDR3 amino acids: CSLPGEWGTDTQYF. CDR3 DNA: TGCAGTCTCCCGGGGGAGTGGGGCACAGATACGCAGTATTTT.